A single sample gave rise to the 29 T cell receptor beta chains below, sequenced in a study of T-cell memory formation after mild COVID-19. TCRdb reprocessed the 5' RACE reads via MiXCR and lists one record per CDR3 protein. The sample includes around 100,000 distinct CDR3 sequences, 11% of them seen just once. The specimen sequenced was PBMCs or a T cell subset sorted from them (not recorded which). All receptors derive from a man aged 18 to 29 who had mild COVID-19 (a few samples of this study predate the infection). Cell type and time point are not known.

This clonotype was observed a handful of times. The CDR3 reads CASSPPTGWTDTQYF. For the CDR3, the DNA is TGTGCCAGCAGCCCCCCAACCGGGTGGACAGATACGCAGTATTTT. V is TRBV7-2 and J is TRBJ2-3; D is unclear. The length of the CDR3 is 15 residues. CDR1 is SGHTA, CDR2 FQGNSA, per germline. Trimming pared 5 bases from V and 3 bases from J, leaving 15 bases between.

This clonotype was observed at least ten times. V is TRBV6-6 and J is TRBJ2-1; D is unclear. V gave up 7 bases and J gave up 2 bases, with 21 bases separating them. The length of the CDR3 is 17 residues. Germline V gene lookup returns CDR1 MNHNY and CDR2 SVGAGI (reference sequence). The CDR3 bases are TGTGCCAGCACCAGTAGGGTGGGTTGGGCCCCCTACAATGAGCAGTTCTTC. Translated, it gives CASTSRVGWAPYNEQFF.

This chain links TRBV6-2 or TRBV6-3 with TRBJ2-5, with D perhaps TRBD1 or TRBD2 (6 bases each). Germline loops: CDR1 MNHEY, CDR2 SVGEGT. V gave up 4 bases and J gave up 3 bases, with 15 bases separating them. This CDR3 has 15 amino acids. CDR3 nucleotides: TGTGCCAGCAGTTCCCTTGTGAGGGGGGAAGAGACCCAGTACTTC. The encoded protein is CASSSLVRGEETQYF.

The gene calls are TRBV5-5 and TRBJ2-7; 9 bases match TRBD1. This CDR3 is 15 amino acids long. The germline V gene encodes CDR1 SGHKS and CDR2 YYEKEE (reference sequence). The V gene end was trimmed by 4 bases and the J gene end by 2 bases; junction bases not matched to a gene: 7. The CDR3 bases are TGTGCCAGCAGCCTAGGGGGACAGGGAACCTACGAGCAGTACTTC. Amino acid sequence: CASSLGGQGTYEQYF.

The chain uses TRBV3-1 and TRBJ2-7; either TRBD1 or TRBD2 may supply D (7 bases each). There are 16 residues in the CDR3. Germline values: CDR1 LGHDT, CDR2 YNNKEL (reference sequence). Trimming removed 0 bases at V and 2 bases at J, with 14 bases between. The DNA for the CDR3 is TGTGCCAGCAGCCAAGATCAGGGGGGGGCCACCTACGAGCAGTACTTC. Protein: CASSQDQGGATYEQYF.

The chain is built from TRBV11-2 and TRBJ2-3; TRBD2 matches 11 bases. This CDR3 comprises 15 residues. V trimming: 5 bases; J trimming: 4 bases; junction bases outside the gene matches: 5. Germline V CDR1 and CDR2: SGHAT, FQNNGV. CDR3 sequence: CASSHSGGAPDTQYF. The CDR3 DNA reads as TGTGCCAGCAGCCATAGCGGGGGGGCCCCAGATACGCAGTATTTT.

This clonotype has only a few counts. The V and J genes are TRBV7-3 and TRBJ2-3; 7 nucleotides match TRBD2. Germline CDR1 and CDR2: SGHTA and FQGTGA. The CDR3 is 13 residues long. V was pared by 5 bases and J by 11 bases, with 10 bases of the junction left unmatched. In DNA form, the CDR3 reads TGTGCCAGCAGCCTCGAGGGGAGCGGGGAGCAGTATTTT. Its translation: CASSLEGSGEQYF.

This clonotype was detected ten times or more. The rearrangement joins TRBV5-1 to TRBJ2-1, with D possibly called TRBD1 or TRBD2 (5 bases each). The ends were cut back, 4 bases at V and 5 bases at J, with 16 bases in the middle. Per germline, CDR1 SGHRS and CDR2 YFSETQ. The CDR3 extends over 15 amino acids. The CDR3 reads CASSPGTQTNNEQFF. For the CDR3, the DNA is TGCGCCAGCAGCCCCGGGACCCAGACCAACAATGAGCAGTTCTTC.

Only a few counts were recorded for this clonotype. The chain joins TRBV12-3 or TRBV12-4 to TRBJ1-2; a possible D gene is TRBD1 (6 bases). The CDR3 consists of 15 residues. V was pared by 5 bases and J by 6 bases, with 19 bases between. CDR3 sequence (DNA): TGTGCCAGCAGTCCCGGACAGTGGGGTATGAATGGCTACACCTTC. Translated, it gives CASSPGQWGMNGYTF.

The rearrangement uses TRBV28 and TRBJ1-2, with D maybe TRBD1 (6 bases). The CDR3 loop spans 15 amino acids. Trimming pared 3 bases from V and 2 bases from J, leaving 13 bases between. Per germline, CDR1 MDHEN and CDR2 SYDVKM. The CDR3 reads CASSFRGTLNYGYTF. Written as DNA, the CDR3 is TGTGCCAGCAGTTTTAGGGGGACTTTAAACTATGGCTACACCTTC.

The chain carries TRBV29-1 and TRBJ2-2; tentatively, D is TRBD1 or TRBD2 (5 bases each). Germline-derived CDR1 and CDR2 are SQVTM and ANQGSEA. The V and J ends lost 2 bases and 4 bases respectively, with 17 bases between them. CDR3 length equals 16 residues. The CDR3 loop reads CSVEKLGDGSTGELFF. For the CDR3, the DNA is TGCAGCGTTGAAAAATTGGGGGATGGTTCCACCGGGGAGCTGTTTTTT.

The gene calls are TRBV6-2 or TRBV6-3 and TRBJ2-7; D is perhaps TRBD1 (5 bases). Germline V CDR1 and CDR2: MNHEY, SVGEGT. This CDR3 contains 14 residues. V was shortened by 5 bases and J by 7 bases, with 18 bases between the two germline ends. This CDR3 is CASSPPREIVEQYF. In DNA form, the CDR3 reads TGTGCCAGCAGTCCTCCCAGGGAAATAGTGGAGCAGTACTTC.

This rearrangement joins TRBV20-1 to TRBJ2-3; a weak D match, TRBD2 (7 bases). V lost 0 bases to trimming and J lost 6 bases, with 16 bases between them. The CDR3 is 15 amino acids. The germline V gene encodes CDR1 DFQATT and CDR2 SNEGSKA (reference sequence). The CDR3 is CSARDQRDNTDTQYF. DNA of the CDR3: TGCAGTGCTAGAGATCAGCGGGACAACACGGATACGCAGTATTTT.

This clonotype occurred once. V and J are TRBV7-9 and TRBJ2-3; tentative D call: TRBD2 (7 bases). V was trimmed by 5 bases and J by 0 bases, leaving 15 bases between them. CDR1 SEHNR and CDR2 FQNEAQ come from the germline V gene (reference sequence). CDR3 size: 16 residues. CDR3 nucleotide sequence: TGTGCCAGCAGCCCCCCGGGGGGCAGGAGCACAGATACGCAGTATTTT. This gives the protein CASSPPGGRSTDTQYF.

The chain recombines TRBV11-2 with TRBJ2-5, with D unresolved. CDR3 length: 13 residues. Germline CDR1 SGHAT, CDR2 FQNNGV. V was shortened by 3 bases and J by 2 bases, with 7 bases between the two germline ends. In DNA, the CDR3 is TGTGCCAGCAGCTTTTGGGCACAAGAGACCCAGTACTTC. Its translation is CASSFWAQETQYF.

The DNA for the CDR3 is TGCGCCAGCAGCGTGGCGACAGCTAATGAAAAACTGTTTTTT. As protein: CASSVATANEKLFF. This sequence joins TRBV5-1 and TRBJ1-4; perhaps TRBD1 as D (5 bases). The CDR3 is 14 amino acids. V was cut by 4 bases and J by 3 bases, with 10 bases left in between. Germline V lookup: CDR1 SGHRS, CDR2 YFSETQ. The variable domain in full, completed from reference TRBV5-1 and TRBJ1-4, reads KAGVTQTPRYLIKTRGQQVTLSCSPISGHRSVSWYQQTPGQGLQFLFEYFSETQRNKGNFPGRFSGRQFSNSRSEMNVSTLELGDSALYLCASSVATANEKLFFGSGTQLSVL.

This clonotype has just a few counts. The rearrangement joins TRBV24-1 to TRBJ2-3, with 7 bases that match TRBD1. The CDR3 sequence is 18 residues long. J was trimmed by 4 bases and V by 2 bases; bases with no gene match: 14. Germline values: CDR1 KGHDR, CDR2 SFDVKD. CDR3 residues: CATSDSGADRRTADTQYF. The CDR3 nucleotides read TGTGCCACCAGTGATTCCGGTGCGGACAGGAGGACCGCAGATACGCAGTATTTT.

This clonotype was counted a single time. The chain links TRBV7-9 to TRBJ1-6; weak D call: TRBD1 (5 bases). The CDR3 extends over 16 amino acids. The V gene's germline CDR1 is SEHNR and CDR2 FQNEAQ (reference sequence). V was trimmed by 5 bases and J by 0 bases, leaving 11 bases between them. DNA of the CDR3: TGTGCCAGCAGCCCGACAGAGAGCTCCTATAATTCACCCCTCCACTTT. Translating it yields CASSPTESSYNSPLHF.

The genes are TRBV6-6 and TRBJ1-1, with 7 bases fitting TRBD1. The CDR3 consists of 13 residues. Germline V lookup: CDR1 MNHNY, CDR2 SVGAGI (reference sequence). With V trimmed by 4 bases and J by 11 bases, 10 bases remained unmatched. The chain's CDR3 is CASSLTGREWAFF. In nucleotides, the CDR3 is TGTGCCAGCAGTTTGACAGGGCGGGAGTGGGCTTTCTTT.

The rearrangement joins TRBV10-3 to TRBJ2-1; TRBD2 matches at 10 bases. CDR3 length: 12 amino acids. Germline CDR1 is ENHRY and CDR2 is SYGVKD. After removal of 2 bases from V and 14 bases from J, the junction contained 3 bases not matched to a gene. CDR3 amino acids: CAISEGLAGEFF. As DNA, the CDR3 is TGTGCCATCAGTGAGGGTCTAGCGGGGGAGTTCTTC.

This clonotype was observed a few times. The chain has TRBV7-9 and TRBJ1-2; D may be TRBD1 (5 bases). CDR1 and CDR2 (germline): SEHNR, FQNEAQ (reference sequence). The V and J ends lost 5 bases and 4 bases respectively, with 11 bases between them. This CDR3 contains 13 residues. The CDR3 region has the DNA TGTGCCAGCAGCGCCGGGGACGCCTATGGCTACACCTTC. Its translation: CASSAGDAYGYTF.

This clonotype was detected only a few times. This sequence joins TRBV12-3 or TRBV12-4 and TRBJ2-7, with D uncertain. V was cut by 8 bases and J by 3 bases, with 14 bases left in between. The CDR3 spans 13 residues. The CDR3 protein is CASPARRNYEQYF. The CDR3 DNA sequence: TGTGCCAGCCCGGCCCGACGGAACTACGAGCAGTACTTC.

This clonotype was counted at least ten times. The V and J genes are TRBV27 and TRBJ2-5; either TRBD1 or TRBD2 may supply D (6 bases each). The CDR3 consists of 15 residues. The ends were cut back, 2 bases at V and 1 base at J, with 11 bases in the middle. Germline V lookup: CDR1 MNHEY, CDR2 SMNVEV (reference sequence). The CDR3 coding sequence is TGTGCCAGCAGTTTAGGGGGGCGTCGCCAAGAGACCCAGTACTTC. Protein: CASSLGGRRQETQYF.

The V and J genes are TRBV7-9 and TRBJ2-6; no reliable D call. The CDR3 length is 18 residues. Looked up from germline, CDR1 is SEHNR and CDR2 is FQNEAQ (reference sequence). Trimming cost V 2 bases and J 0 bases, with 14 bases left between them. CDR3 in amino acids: CASSLTLLLDSGANVLTF. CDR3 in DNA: TGTGCCAGCAGCTTAACCCTCTTGCTTGACTCTGGGGCCAACGTCCTGACTTTC.

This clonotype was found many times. CDR3: CATPTGAPGELFF. In nucleotides, the CDR3 is TGCGCCACTCCGACAGGGGCCCCCGGGGAGCTGTTTTTT. The chain couples TRBV5-1 to TRBJ2-2; 8 bases agree with TRBD1. Germline-derived CDR1 and CDR2 are SGHRS and YFSETQ. The V gene end was trimmed by 9 bases and the J gene end by 6 bases; junction bases not matched to a gene: 7. The CDR3 runs to 13 residues.

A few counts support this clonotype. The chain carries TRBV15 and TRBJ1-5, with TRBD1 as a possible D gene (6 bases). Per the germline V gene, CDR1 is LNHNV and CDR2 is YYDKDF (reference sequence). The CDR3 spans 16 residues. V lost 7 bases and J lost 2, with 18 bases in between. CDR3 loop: CATNAGNRVGNQPQHF. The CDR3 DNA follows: TGTGCCACCAACGCAGGTAACAGGGTGGGCAATCAGCCCCAGCATTTT.

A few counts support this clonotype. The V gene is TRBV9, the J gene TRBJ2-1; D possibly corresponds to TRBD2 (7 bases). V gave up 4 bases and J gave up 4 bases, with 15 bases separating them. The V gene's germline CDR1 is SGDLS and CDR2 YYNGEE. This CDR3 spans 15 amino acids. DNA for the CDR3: TGTGCCAGCAGCAAAGGCGGGGGCGGTTACAATGAGCAGTTCTTC. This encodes CASSKGGGGYNEQFF.

The CDR3 is CASSLGAVTEAFF. CDR3 bases: TGTGCCAGCAGCTTGGGAGCGGTCACTGAAGCTTTCTTT. V gene TRBV5-6 combines with J gene TRBJ1-1; the D is unclear. With 0 bases removed from V and 4 bases from J, the gap between germline ends came to 7 bases. Germline-derived CDR1 and CDR2 are SGHDT and YYEEEE. The CDR3 consists of 13 residues. The full variable domain, completed using reference TRBV5-6 and TRBJ1-1, is DAGVTQSPTHLIKTRGQQVTLRCSPKSGHDTVSWYQQALGQGPQFIFQYYEEEERQRGNFPDRFSGHQFPNYSSELNVNALLLGDSALYLCASSLGAVTEAFFGQGTRLTVV.

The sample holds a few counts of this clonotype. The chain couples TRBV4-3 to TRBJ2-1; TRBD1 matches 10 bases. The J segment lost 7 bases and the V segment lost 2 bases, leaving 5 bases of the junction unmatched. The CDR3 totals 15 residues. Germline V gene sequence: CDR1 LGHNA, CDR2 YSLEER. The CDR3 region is CASSQIGTGDNEQFF. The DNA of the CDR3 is TGCGCCAGCAGCCAAATCGGGACAGGGGATAATGAGCAGTTCTTC.